This T cell receptor (beta chain) is drawn from a study of blood T cell repertoires in COVID-19. Study information: Spain, Italy and the United States supplied samples that represented acute and convalescent COVID-19.

V was pared by 2 bases and J by 4 bases, with 5 bases of the junction left unmatched. The CDR3 has 15 amino acids. Germline V CDR1 and CDR2: SNHLY, FYNNEI. In the study's own analysis: Amplification with reference gene primers provided the estimates of nucleated cell counts. Using immunoSEQ multiplex PCR, the repertoire was profiled, and TCRdb retains in-frame clones only, with some absent. For V, J and clone size, that table is used; D and trimming come from the DNA. This sample has 220,000 or so clones; 70% to 85% occur once, and the top ten carry about 2%. The sequenced sample was peripheral blood. The receptor's source is a woman aged 80 or over with acute or convalescent COVID-19. The chain carries TRBV2 and TRBJ2-3; TRBD2 aligns across 8 bases. The CDR3 DNA is TGTGCCAGCAGTGAACGCACTAGCGGCGCAGATACGCAGTATTTT. Its protein product is CASSERTSGADTQYF. The complete variable domain, with remaining parts taken from reference TRBV2 and TRBJ2-3, reads EPEVTQTPSHQVTQMGQEVILRCVPISNHLYFYWYRQILGQKVEFLVSFYNNEISEKSEIFDDQFSVERPDGSNFTLKIRSTKLEDSAMYFCASSERTSGADTQYFGPGTRLTVL.